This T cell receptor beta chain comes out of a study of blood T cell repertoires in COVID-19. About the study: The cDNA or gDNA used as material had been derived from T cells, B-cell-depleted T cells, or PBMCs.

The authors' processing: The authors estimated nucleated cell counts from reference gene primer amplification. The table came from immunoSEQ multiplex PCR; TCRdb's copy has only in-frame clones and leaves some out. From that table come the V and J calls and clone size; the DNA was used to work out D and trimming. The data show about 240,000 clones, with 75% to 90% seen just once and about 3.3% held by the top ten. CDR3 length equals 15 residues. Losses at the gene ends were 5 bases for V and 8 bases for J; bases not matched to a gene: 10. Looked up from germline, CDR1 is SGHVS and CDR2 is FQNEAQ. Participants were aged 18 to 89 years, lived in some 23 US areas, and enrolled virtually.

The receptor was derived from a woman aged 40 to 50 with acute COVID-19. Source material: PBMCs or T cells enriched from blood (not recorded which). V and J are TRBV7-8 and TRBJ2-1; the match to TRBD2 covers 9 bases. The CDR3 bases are TGTGCCAGCAGCCGTTTTAGCGGGAGTGCGGATGAGCAGTTCTTC. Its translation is CASSRFSGSADEQFF.